This T cell receptor (beta chain) comes out of a study of blood T cells in healthy people across ages. Next came a second PCR, run for about 7 to 11 cycles, which used a sample-barcoded 5' primer along with a J-beta primer mix. A single record per CDR3 protein comes from TCRdb applying MiXCR to the 5' RACE reads. The sample has approximately 810,000 distinct CDR3 sequences, 29% seen once; the top ten hold approximately 15%. Germline values: CDR1 LGHDT, CDR2 YNNKEL (reference sequence). The CDR3 contains 15 residues. V lost 9 bases and J lost 3, with 17 bases in between. The specimen sequenced was blood. The source of this sequence is a woman older than 75 in good health. The chain uses TRBV3-1 and TRBJ2-2, with no clear D. The CDR3 sequence is CASEVRTRHTGELFF. CDR3 in DNA: TGTGCCAGTGAAGTGAGGACCCGACACACCGGGGAGCTGTTTTTT.